This TCR beta chain was documented in a study of blood T cells in healthy people across ages. This clonotype was seen a few times. As yet, its antigen is unknown. Study-level results: Diversity estimates drawn from one million T cells were deemed underestimates. Donors of long life had a larger count of naive CD4+ cells and greater diversity than aged donors.

The V and J ends lost 6 bases and 2 bases, in that order; junction bases with no gene match: 9. CDR1 and CDR2 (germline): LGHDT, YNNKEL (reference sequence). The CDR3 is made up of 15 amino acids. Each donor was a healthy Caucasian individual from Russia, aged roughly 6 to 100. A J-beta primer mix and a sample-barcoded 5' primer were used in a second PCR of about 7 to 12 cycles. Each cDNA molecule was tagged by a template-switch adaptor that had 12 random nucleotides. TCRdb processed the 5' RACE reads anew with MiXCR; each CDR3 protein has one entry. The sample contains about 1,000,000 distinct CDR3 sequences, 45% of which appear only once.

The TCR comes from an older woman in good health. The chain combines TRBV3-1 with TRBJ2-5, with 7 positions matching TRBD1. Material: blood. Here the CDR3 DNA reads TGTGCCAGCAGTCGACCGACAGGGTGGCAAGAGACCCAGTACTTC. Its protein is CASSRPTGWQETQYF.